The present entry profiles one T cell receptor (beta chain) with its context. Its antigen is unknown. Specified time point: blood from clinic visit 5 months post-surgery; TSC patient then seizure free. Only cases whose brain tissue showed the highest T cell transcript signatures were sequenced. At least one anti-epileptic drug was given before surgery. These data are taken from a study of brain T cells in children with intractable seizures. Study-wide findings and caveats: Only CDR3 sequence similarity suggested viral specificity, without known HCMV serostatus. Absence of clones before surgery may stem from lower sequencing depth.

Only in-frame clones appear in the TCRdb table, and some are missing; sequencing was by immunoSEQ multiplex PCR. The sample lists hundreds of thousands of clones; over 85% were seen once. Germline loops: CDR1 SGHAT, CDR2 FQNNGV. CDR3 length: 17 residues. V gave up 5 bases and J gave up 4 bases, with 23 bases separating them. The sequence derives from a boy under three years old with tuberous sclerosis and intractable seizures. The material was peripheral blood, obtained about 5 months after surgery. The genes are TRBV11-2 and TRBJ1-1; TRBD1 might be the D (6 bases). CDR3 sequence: CASSIFIGGLILTEAFF. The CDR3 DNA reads TGTGCCAGCAGCATTTTCATAGGGGGTTTAATTCTCACTGAAGCTTTCTTT.